The 10 T cell receptor beta chains below were found in one sample sequenced in a study of blood T cells in healthy people across ages. A J-beta primer mix and a sample-barcoded 5' primer were used in a second PCR of roughly 6 to 11 cycles. One entry per CDR3 protein results from TCRdb running MiXCR on the 5' RACE reads. The repertoire holds 800,000 or so distinct CDR3 sequences, with 25% as singletons. These data also featured in a second study, about T cells of mothers and their children.

Sequenced material: blood. The source of these receptors is a boy under 18 in good health.

This chain uses TRBV12-3 or TRBV12-4 with TRBJ2-7, with D tentatively TRBD1 (6 bases). The CDR3 consists of 14 residues. Trimming removed 2 bases at V and 3 bases at J, with 11 bases between. The CDR3 loop reads CASSLRGNNYEQYF. CDR3 in DNA: TGTGCCAGCAGTTTAAGGGGGAATAACTACGAGCAGTACTTC.

This clonotype was seen only a few times. The V and J genes are TRBV5-1 and TRBJ2-7; D gene uncertain. Trimming removed 0 bases from V and 6 bases from J, with 16 bases in between. The CDR3 is made up of 15 amino acids. Germline loops: CDR1 SGHRS, CDR2 YFSETQ. The CDR3 region is CASSLGPLPPGEQYF. The DNA for the CDR3 is TGCGCCAGCAGCTTGGGGCCTCTCCCCCCCGGCGAGCAGTACTTC.

This clonotype occurred a few times. DNA of the CDR3: TGCAGCGTCCGGGGAGGGACGGACATTCAGTACTTC. It specifies CSVRGGTDIQYF. This chain uses TRBV29-1 with TRBJ2-4; 7 nucleotides line up with TRBD2. Looked up from germline, CDR1 is SQVTM and CDR2 is ANQGSEA. V was clipped by 6 bases and J by 8 bases; unmatched bases: 7. This CDR3 has 12 amino acids.

This clonotype was picked up a small number of times. The genes are TRBV28 and TRBJ2-5, with 10 positions matching TRBD1. The end of the DNA fits TRBJ2-7 better, so the J call may be wrong. This CDR3 is built from 17 residues. In germline, CDR1 is MDHEN, CDR2 SYDVKM. The CDR3 coding sequence is TGTGCCAGCAGTTCCACAGCCGGGACAGGGGAAGGCTACGAGCAGTACTTC. It codes for CASSSTAGTGEGYEQYF.

This clonotype was detected many times. This rearrangement joins TRBV6-4 to TRBJ2-3; 7 positions agree with TRBD1. This CDR3 region has 15 residues. Losses at the gene ends were 8 bases for V and 1 base for J; bases not matched to a gene: 9. Germline CDR1 MRHNA, CDR2 SNTAGT. CDR3 sequence reads: CASSRQGGGTDTQYF. In DNA form, the CDR3 reads TGTGCCAGCTCAAGACAGGGTGGAGGCACAGATACGCAGTATTTT.

V and J are TRBV5-1 and TRBJ2-3; D ambiguous. V gave up 0 bases and J gave up 4 bases, with 9 bases separating them. The CDR3 loop spans 14 amino acids. Germline CDR1 reads SGHRS; CDR2 reads YFSETQ. The CDR3 region is CASSLAAGSDTQYF. The DNA of the CDR3 is TGCGCCAGCAGCTTGGCCGCAGGTTCAGATACGCAGTATTTT. The whole variable domain, remainder taken from reference TRBV5-1 and TRBJ2-3, is KAGVTQTPRYLIKTRGQQVTLSCSPISGHRSVSWYQQTPGQGLQFLFEYFSETQRNKGNFPGRFSGRQFSNSRSEMNVSTLELGDSALYLCASSLAAGSDTQYFGPGTRLTVL.

The CDR3 here is CASSAGTGARIEKLFF. The CDR3 DNA follows: TGTGCCAGCAGTGCCGGGACAGGGGCGCGTATTGAAAAACTGTTTTTT. The V and J genes are TRBV28 and TRBJ1-4, with 10 bases fitting TRBD1. The germline gives CDR1 MDHEN, CDR2 SYDVKM. V trimming: 5 bases; J trimming: 7 bases; junction bases outside the gene matches: 10. The CDR3 runs 16 residues.

The chain carries TRBV28 and TRBJ1-1, with D tentatively TRBD1 (5 bases). CDR1 MDHEN and CDR2 SYDVKM come from the germline V gene. This CDR3 contains 16 residues. The ends were cut back, 4 bases at V and 1 base at J, with 16 bases in the middle. The DNA for the CDR3 is TGTGCCAGCAGTTCCCAAGGGGCTGGAAAGAACACTGAAGCTTTCTTT. Its protein product is CASSSQGAGKNTEAFF.

The chain uses TRBV4-3 and TRBJ2-1; perhaps TRBD1 as D (5 bases). Germline CDR1 reads LGHNA; CDR2 reads YSLEER. The germline V and J ends were trimmed by 0 bases and 7 bases, with 16 bases remaining between them. The CDR3 consists of 16 residues. DNA of the CDR3: TGCGCCAGCAGCCAAGAGGGCAGGTTCCCAGGGAATGAGCAGTTCTTC. The encoded protein is CASSQEGRFPGNEQFF.

This clonotype was seen a few times. The gene calls are TRBV5-1 and TRBJ2-3; D is ambiguous. V was trimmed by 5 bases and J by 7 bases, leaving 14 bases between them. The CDR3 consists of 13 residues. The germline V gene encodes CDR1 SGHRS and CDR2 YFSETQ. The CDR3 region has the DNA TGCGCCAGCAGTGAGATGATCGGGTATACGCAGTATTTT. Its protein product is CASSEMIGYTQYF.